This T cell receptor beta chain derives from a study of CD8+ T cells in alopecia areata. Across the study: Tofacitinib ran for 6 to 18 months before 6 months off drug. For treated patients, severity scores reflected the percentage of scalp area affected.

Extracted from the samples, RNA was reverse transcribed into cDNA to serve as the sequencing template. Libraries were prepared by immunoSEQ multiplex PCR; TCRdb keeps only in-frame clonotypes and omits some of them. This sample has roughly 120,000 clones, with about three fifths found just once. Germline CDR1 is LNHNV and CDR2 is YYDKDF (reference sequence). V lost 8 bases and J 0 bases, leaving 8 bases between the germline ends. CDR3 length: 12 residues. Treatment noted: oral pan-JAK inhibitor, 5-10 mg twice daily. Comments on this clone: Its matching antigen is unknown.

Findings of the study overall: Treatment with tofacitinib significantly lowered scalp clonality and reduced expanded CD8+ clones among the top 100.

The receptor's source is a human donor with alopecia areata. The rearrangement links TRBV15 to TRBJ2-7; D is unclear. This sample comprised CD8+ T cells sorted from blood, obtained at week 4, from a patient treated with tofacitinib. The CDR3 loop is CATGRGSYEQYF. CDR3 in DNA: TGTGCCACCGGTCGCGGCTCCTACGAGCAGTACTTC.